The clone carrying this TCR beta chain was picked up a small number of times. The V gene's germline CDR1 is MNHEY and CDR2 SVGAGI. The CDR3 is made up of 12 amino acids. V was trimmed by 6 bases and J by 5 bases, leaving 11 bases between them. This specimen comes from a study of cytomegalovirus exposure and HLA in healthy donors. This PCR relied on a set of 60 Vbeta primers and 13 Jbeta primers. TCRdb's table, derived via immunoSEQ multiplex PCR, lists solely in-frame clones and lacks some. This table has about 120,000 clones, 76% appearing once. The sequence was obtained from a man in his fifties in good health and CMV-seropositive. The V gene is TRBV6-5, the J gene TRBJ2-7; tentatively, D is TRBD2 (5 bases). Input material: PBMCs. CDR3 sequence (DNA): TGTGCCAGCAGGTCCCGACTAAACGAGCAGTACTTC. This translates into CASRSRLNEQYF.